A selection of T cell receptor beta chains follows, all from one sample in a study of long-term antiretroviral therapy in people with HIV. Profiling relied on immunoSEQ multiplex PCR, and the TCRdb table lists in-frame clones only, not all of them. The sample records fewer than 25,000 clones, roughly 85% being singletons. The sample consisted of unsorted PBMCs, taken 1.2 years after starting antiretroviral therapy. The receptors were gathered from a man between 45 and 60 years old with HIV. Each CDR3 is given with its conserved first and last residue. The D gene is left open where the match is weak. Not every row has a clone size; where given, it reads once, few, many or a size class.

>TRBV6-5|.|TRBJ1-5|.
TGTGCCAGCAGGATATCCGTGAGTAGCAATCAGCCCCAGCATTTT
CASRISVSSNQPQHF
>TRBV5-1|once|TRBJ2-7|.
TGCGCCAGCAGCCCAGGGGGGCAATTGTACGAGCAGTACTTC
CASSPGGQLYEQYF
>TRBV19|.|TRBJ1-5|.
TGTGCCAGTTCTGACAGTAGCAATCAGCCCCAGCATTTT
CASSDSSNQPQHF
>TRBV6-5|.|TRBJ1-1|TRBD1
TGTGCCAGCATCGGACAGGTTTCTGAAGCTTTCTTT
CASIGQVSEAFF
>TRBV18|.|TRBJ2-1|.
TGTGCCAGCTCAACGAGCTCCTACAATGAGCAGTTCTTC
CASSTSSYNEQFF
>TRBV6-5|.|TRBJ1-3|.
TGTGCCAGCACCTCCAGCGGGGCCGGAGGAAACACCATATATTTT
CASTSSGAGGNTIYF
>TRBV7-9|once|TRBJ1-4|TRBD1
TGTGCCAGCAGACCCGACGGGACAGGGGGTAATGAAAAACTGTTTTTT
CASRPDGTGGNEKLFF
>TRBV4-1|once|TRBJ1-3|.
TGCGCCAGCAGCCAAGAGGGCCATTGGTCAGGAAACACCATATATTTT
CASSQEGHWSGNTIYF
>TRBV5-8|.|TRBJ2-1|.
TGTGCCAGCAGCCCCGGGACCACTATCTACAATGAGCAGTTCTTC
CASSPGTTIYNEQFF
>TRBV7-9|.|TRBJ1-6|.
TGTGCCAGCAGCTTTGAGGGGAATTCACCCCTCCACTTT
CASSFEGNSPLHF
>TRBV4-3|.|TRBJ1-4|.
TGCGCCAGCAGCCAAGATCAGGGACCTGAAAAACTGTTTTTT
CASSQDQGPEKLFF
>TRBV5-1|.|TRBJ1-1|.
TGCGCCAGCAGCTTGGCCAGACCTACGAAAACTGAAGCTTTCTTT
CASSLARPTKTEAFF
>TRBV19|.|TRBJ1-2|TRBD1
TGTGCCAGTAAGGGGGCGCGGAGAAATGTCTATGGCTACACCTTC
CASKGARRNVYGYTF
>TRBV5-1|few|TRBJ1-1|TRBD1
TGCGCCAGCAGCGGGACAGGGGGCGCGGGGGACACTGAAGCTTTCTTT
CASSGTGGAGDTEAFF
>TRBV4-1|.|TRBJ2-7|TRBD2
TGCGCCAGCAGCCCGGCCGCTAGCGGCTCCTACGAGCAGTACTTC
CASSPAASGSYEQYF
>TRBV5-1|.|TRBJ1-5|.
TGCGCCAGCAGCTTGGGATCAGGGCCCAATCAGCCCCAGCATTTT
CASSLGSGPNQPQHF
>TRBV6-5|.|TRBJ2-1|.
TGTGCCAGCAGTTACACGCCGGACAGACATGAGCAGTTCTTC
CASSYTPDRHEQFF
>TRBV20-1|.|TRBJ1-1|.
TGCAGTGCCCCACAGGGAGGGAAAGCTTTCTTT
CSAPQGGKAFF
>TRBV5-1|.|TRBJ1-1|.
TGCGCCAGCAGCTCCTCAGGTCACCACACTGAAGCTTTCTTT
CASSSSGHHTEAFF
>TRBV4-1|once|TRBJ1-3|.
TGCGCCAGCAGCCAAGAGGGCTACTCTGGAAACACCATATATTTT
CASSQEGYSGNTIYF
>TRBV5-4|.|TRBJ2-5|.
TGTGCCAGCACCATGTCGGGGGCCCAAGAGACCCAGTACTTC
CASTMSGAQETQYF
>TRBV5-1|once|TRBJ1-2|.
TGCGCCAGCAGCTTGAACGGGGAAATTGGCTCAGCTAACTATGGCTACACCTTC
CASSLNGEIGSANYGYTF
>TRBV28|.|TRBJ1-1|.
TGTGCCAGCTCTTCGTCCACTGAAGCTTTCTTT
CASSSSTEAFF